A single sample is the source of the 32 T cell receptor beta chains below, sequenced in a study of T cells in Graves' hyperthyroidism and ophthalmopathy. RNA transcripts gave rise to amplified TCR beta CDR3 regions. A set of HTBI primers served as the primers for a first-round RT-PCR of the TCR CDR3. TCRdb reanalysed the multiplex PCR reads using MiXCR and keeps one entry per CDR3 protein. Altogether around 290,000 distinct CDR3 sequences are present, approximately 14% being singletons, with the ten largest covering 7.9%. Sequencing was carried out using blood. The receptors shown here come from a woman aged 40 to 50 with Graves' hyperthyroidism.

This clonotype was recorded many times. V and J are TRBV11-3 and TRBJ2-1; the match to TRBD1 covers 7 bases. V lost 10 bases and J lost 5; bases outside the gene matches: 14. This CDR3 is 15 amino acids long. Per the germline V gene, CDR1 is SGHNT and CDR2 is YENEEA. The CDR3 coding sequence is TGTGCCATCGAAATGGACAGGCGGACCGACAATGAGCAGTTCTTC. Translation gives CAIEMDRRTDNEQFF.

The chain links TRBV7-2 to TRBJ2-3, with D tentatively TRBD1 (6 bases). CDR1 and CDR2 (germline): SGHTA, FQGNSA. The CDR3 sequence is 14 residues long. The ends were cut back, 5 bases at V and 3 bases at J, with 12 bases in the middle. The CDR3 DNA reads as TGTGCCAGCAGCGGGGGACATACGACAGATACGCAGTATTTT. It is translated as CASSGGHTTDTQYF.

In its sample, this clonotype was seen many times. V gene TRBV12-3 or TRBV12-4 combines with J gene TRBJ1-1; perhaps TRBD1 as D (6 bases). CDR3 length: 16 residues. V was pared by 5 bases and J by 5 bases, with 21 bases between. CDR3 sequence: CASSTPSRGARTEAFF. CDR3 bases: TGTGCCAGCAGTACGCCCTCGCGGGGGGCCCGGACTGAAGCTTTCTTT.

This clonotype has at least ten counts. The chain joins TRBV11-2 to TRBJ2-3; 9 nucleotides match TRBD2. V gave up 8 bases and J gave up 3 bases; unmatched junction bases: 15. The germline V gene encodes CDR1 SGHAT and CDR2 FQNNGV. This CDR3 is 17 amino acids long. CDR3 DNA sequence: TGTGCCAGCGGACTCTTCTGCGGGAGGGGACGGACAGATACGCAGTATTTT. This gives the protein CASGLFCGRGRTDTQYF.

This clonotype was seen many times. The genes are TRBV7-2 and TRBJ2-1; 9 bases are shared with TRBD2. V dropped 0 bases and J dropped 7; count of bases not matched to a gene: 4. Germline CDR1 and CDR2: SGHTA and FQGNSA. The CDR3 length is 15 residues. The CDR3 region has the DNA TGTGCCAGCAGCTTAGCTAGCGGGAGTTGGAATGAGCAGTTCTTC. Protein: CASSLASGSWNEQFF.

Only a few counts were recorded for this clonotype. The CDR3 DNA sequence: TGTGCCAGCAGCACCGGGACAGGGGGGAAAGAGACCCAGTACTTC. Residues: CASSTGTGGKETQYF. The chain is built from TRBV12-3 or TRBV12-4 and TRBJ2-5; 11 bases are shared with TRBD1. The CDR3 is 15 residues long. The V and J ends lost 6 bases and 3 bases, in that order; junction bases with no gene match: 6.

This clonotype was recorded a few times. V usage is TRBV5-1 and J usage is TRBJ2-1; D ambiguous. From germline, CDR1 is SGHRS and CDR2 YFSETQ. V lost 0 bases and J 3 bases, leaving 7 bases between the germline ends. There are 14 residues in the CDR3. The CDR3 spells CASSLEVYYNEQFF. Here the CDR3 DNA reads TGCGCCAGCAGCTTGGAGGTCTACTACAATGAGCAGTTCTTC.

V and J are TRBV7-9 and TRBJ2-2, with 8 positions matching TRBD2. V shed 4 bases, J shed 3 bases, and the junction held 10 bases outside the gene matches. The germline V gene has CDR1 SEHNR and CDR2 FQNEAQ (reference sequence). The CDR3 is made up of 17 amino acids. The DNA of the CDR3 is TGTGCCAGCAGCTCCTCTTGGAGCGGGAGTCACACCGGGGAGCTGTTTTTT. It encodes CASSSSWSGSHTGELFF.

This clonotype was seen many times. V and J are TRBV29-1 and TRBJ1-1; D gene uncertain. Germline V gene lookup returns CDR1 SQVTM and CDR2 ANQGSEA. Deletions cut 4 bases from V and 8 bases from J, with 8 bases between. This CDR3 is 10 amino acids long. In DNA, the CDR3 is TGCAGCGTTGGGGTCAGAGAAGCTTTCTTT. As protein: CSVGVREAFF.

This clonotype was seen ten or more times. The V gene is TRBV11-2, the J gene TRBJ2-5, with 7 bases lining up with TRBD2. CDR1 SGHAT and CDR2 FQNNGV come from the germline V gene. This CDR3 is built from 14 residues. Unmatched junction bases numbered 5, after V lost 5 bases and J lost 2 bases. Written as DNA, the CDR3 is TGTGCCAGCAGCAAGGGACTAACTCAAGAGACCCAGTACTTC. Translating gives CASSKGLTQETQYF.

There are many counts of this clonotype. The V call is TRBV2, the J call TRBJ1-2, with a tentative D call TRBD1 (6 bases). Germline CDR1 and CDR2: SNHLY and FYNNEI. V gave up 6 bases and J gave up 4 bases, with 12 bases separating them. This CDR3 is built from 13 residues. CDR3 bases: TGTGCCAGCAGGGACAGTGAAACCTATGGCTACACCTTC. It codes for CASRDSETYGYTF. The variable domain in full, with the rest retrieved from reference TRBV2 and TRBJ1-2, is EPEVTQTPSHQVTQMGQEVILRCVPISNHLYFYWYRQILGQKVEFLVSFYNNEISEKSEIFDDQFSVERPDGSNFTLKIRSTKLEDSAMYFCASRDSETYGYTFGSGTRLTVV.

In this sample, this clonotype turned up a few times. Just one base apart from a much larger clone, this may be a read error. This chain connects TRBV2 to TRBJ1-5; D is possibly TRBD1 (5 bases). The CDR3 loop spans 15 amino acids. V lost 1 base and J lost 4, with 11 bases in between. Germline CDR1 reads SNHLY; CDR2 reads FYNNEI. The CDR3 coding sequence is TGTGCCAGCAGTGAAGGGCCAGGGTGGAATCAGCCCCAGCATTTT. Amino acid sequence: CASSEGPGWNQPQHF.

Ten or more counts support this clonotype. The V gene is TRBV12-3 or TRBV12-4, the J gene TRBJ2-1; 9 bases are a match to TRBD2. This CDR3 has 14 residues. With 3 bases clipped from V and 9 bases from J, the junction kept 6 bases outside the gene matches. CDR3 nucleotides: TGTGCCAGCAGTTTCGGGACTAGCCCGGGTGAGCAGTTCTTC. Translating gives CASSFGTSPGEQFF.

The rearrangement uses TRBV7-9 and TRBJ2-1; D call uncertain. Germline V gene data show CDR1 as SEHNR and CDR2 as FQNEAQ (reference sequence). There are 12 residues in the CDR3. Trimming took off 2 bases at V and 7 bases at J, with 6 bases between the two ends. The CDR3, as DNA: TGTGCCAGCAGCTTACTTCGAAATGAGCAGTTCTTC. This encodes CASSLLRNEQFF.

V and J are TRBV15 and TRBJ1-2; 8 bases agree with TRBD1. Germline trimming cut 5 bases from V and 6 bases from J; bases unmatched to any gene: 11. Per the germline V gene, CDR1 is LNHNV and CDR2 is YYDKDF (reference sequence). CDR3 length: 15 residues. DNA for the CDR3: TGTGCCACCAGCCCAGTCGGGACAGGCGAGGATGGCTACACCTTC. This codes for CATSPVGTGEDGYTF.

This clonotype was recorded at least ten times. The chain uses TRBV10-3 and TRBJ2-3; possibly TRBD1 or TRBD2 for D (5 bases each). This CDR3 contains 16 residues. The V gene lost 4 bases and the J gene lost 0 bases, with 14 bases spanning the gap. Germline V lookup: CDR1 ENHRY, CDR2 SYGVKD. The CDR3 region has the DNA TGTGCCATCAGTGGGCTTACCGGGGACAGCACAGATACGCAGTATTTT. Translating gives CAISGLTGDSTDTQYF.

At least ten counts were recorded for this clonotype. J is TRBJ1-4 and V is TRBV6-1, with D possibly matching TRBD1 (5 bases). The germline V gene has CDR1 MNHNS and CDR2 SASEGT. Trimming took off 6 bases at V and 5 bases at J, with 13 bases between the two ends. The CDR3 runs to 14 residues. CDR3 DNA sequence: TGTGCCAGCAGCTGGAGACAGCACAATGAAAAACTGTTTTTT. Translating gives CASSWRQHNEKLFF.

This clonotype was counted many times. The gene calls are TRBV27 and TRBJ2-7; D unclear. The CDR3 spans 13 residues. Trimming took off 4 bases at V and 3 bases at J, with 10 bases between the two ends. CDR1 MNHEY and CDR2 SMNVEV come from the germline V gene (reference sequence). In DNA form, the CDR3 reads TGTGCCAGCAGTTACGGCTCCCTCTACGAGCAGTACTTC. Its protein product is CASSYGSLYEQYF.

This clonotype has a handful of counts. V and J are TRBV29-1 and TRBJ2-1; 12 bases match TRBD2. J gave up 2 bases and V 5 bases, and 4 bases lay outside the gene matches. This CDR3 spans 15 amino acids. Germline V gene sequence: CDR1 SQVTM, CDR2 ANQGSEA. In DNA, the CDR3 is TGCAGCGTTATCCTAGCGGGAGGGCCCTACAATGAGCAGTTCTTC. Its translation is CSVILAGGPYNEQFF.

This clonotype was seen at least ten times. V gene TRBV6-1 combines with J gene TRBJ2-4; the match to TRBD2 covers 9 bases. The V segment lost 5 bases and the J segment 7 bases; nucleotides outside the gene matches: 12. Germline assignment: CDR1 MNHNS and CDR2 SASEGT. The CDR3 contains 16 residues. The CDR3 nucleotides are TGTGCCAGCAGTTTTAGCGGGAGTACGGTTAGGAACATTCAGTACTTC. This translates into CASSFSGSTVRNIQYF.

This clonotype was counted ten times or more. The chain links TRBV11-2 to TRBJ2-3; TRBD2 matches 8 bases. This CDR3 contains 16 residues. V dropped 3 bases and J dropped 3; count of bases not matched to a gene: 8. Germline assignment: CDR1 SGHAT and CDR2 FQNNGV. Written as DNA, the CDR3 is TGTGCCAGCAGCTTTGTCGGGACTAGGGGAACAGATACGCAGTATTTT. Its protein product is CASSFVGTRGTDTQYF.

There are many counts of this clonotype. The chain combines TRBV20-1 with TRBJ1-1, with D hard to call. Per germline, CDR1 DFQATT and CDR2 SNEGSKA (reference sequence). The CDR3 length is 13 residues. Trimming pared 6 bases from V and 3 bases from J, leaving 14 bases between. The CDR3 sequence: CSAGSVGDTEAFF. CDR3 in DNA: TGCAGTGCCGGGTCGGTTGGAGACACTGAAGCTTTCTTT.

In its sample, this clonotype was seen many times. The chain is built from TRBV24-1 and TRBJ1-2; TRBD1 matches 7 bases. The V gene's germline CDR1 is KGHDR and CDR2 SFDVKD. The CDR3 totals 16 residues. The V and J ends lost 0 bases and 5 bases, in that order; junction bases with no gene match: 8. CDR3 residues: CATSDLRVGGYYGYTF. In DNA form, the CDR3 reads TGTGCCACCAGTGATTTGCGAGTAGGGGGCTATTATGGCTACACCTTC.

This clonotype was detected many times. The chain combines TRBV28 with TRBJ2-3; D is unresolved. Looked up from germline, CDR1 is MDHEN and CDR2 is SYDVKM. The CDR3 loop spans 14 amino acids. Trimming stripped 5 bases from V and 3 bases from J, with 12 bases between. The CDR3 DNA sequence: TGTGCCAGCAGTCTCCGGGCAGGAACAGATACGCAGTATTTT. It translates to CASSLRAGTDTQYF.

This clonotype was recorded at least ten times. In nucleotides, the CDR3 is TGTGCCAGCAGCTTCTACACGGCCGGGGAGCTGTTTTTT. Protein product: CASSFYTAGELFF. V is TRBV7-2 and J is TRBJ2-2, with D unresolved. The V end was cut by 3 bases, the J end by 6 bases, with 8 bases between. The CDR3 has 13 residues. CDR1 is SGHTA and CDR2 is FQGNSA in the germline V gene.

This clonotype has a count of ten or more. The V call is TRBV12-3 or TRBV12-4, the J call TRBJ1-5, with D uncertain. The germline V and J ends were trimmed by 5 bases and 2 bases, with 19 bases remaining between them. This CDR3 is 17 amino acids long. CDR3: CASSPPRRERRNQPQHF. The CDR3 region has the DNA TGTGCCAGCAGTCCGCCGCGAAGGGAGAGGCGCAATCAGCCCCAGCATTTT.

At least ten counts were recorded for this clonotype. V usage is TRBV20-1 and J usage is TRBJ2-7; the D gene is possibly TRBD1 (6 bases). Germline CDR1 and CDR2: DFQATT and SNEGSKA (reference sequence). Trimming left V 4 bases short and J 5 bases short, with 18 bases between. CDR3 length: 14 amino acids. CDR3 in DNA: TGCAGTGCTAACAACGCGGGCAGGGGAAACGAGCAGTACTTC. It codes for CSANNAGRGNEQYF.

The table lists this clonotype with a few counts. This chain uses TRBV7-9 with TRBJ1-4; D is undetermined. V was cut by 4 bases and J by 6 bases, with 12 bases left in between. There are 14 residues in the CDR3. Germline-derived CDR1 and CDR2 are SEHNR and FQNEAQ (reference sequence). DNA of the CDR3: TGTGCCAGCAGCTCCGCGGGCTGGTATGAAAAACTGTTTTTT. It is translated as CASSSAGWYEKLFF.

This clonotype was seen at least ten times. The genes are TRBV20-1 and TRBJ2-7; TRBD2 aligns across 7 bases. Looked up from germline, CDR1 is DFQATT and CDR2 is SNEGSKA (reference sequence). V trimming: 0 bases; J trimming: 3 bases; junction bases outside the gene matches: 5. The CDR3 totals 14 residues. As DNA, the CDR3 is TGCAGTGCTAGAGATGAGGGCGGGGGCTACGAGCAGTACTTC. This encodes CSARDEGGGYEQYF.

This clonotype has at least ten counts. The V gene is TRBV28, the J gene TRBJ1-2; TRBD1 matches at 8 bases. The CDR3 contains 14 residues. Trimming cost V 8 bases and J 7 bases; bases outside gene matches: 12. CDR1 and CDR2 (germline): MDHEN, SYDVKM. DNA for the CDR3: TGTGCCAGCTCACTTCAGGGGGCGGTCGGTGGCTACACCTTC. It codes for CASSLQGAVGGYTF.

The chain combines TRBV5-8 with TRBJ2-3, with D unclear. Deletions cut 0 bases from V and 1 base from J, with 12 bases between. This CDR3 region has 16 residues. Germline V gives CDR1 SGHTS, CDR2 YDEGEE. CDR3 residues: CASSLGVGTRTDTQYF. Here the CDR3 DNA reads TGTGCCAGCAGCTTGGGTGTTGGCACGCGCACAGATACGCAGTATTTT.

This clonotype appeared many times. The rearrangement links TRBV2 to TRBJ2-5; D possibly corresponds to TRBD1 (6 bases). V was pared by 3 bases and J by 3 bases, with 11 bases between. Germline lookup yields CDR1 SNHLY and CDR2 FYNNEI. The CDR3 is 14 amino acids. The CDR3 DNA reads TGTGCCAGCAGTGATGGTTCAGGGGAAGAGACCCAGTACTTC. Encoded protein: CASSDGSGEETQYF. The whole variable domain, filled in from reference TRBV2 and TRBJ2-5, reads EPEVTQTPSHQVTQMGQEVILRCVPISNHLYFYWYRQILGQKVEFLVSFYNNEISEKSEIFDDQFSVERPDGSNFTLKIRSTKLEDSAMYFCASSDGSGEETQYFGPGTRLLVL.